A selection of T cell receptor beta chains follows, all from one sample in a study of Ad26.COV2.S vaccination and SARS-CoV-2 variants. Clones were sequenced by immunoSEQ multiplex PCR, and TCRdb holds only the in-frame ones, with some missing. This sample has around 450,000 clones; around 89% occur once, and the top ten carry about 3.5%. The source was peripheral blood, collected in a trial of Ad26.COV2.S vaccine versus placebo. The receptors were sampled from a person between 18 and 59 years old who received the Ad26.COV2.S COVID-19 vaccine or a placebo. CDR3s include the opening cysteine and the closing phenylalanine or tryptophan. D genes are given only for firm matches. Size is stated for part of the rows, as once, few or many counts, or as a class when the clone is expanded.

cdr3_length j_call d_call clone_size v_call cdr3_nt cdr3_aa
14 TRBJ2-7 - - TRBV5-1 TGCGCCAGCAGCTTGGAGGGACTCTCCTACGAGCAGTACTTC CASSLEGLSYEQYF
13 TRBJ1-1 - - TRBV24-1 TGTGCCACCAGAGAGACCGGGGGCACTGAAGCTTTCTTT CATRETGGTEAFF
15 TRBJ1-6 TRBD1 - TRBV9 TGTGCCAGCAGCGCCCAGGGGGCGCTCGGTTCACCCCTCCACTTT CASSAQGALGSPLHF
14 TRBJ2-1 - - TRBV13 TGTGCCAGCAGCTTAAACGTCGTGTACAATGAGCAGTTCTTC CASSLNVVYNEQFF
18 TRBJ1-2 - once TRBV11-2 TGTGCCAGCAGCTCCCTAAGGGAGGGCAGGGGAGCTAACTATGGCTACACCTTC CASSSLREGRGANYGYTF
16 TRBJ2-3 - - TRBV4-3 TGCGCCAGCAGCCAAGCCCAATCCTCCCGCACAGATACGCAGTATTTT CASSQAQSSRTDTQYF
15 TRBJ2-7 TRBD2 - TRBV15 TGTGCCACCTCCCTCGGGACTAGCGGGGCTTACGAGCAGTACTTC CATSLGTSGAYEQYF
17 TRBJ2-3 - - TRBV10-2 TGCGCCAGCAGTGAGTTGTTGCGGGGACTCTCCCGAGATACGCAGTATTTT CASSELLRGLSRDTQYF
13 TRBJ2-7 - - TRBV19 TGTGCCAGTACGTCAGGAAGCTCCTACGAGCAGTACTTC CASTSGSSYEQYF
16 TRBJ2-7 - - TRBV6-2/TRBV6-3 TGTGCCAGCAGCTCTATACCTGCGACTGACTTCTACGAGCAGTACTTC CASSSIPATDFYEQYF
15 TRBJ2-1 TRBD1 - TRBV4-3 TGCGCCAGCAGCCAAGAACACAGGGGCCACAATGAGCAGTTCTTC CASSQEHRGHNEQFF
18 TRBJ2-7 - - TRBV4-1 TGCGCCAGCAGCCAAGGGTTGCTTGGGTCTGCCCTCCGGGGGAAGCAGTACTTC CASSQGLLGSALRGKQYF
15 TRBJ2-7 - few TRBV7-8 TGTGCCAGCAGCTTAGGTCGGTACGGCTCCTACGAGCAGTACTTC CASSLGRYGSYEQYF
13 TRBJ1-2 - - TRBV7-9 TGTGCCAGCAGCTTACCGGGGAACCATGGCTACACCTTC CASSLPGNHGYTF
13 TRBJ1-2 - - TRBV19 TGTGCCAGTAGTTACAGGGAGGACTATGGCTACACCTTC CASSYREDYGYTF
14 TRBJ2-3 - - TRBV20-1 TGCAGTGCTAGTTTGGATTTGGTGACAGATACGCAGTATTTT CSASLDLVTDTQYF
16 TRBJ2-3 - - TRBV6-2/TRBV6-3 TGTGCCAGCAGTTACTCGAAAACGGAACCCACAGATACGCAGTATTTT CASSYSKTEPTDTQYF
20 TRBJ2-3 - - TRBV5-1 TGCGCCAGCAGCTTTTCCAGCAGGGGGGTAGGGACTAGTAATCCCGATACGCAGTATTTT CASSFSSRGVGTSNPDTQYF
18 TRBJ1-1 - - TRBV7-9 TGTGCCAGCAGCATATCCGGGACGGATTGGTTTGAGGGCACTGAAGCTTTCTTT CASSISGTDWFEGTEAFF
16 TRBJ2-7 TRBD2 - TRBV4-3 TGCGCCAGCAGCTCGGGACTAGCGGGACCTTCCTACGAGCAGTACTTC CASSSGLAGPSYEQYF
17 TRBJ2-1 TRBD2 - TRBV6-2/TRBV6-3 TGTGCCAGCAGTTACCGAGCGGGGGGGGTCCCCTACAATGAGCAGTTCTTC CASSYRAGGVPYNEQFF
14 TRBJ2-4 - - TRBV4-3 TGCGCCAGCAGCCGTGGCAGCGGCAAAAACATTCAGTACTTC CASSRGSGKNIQYF
14 TRBJ2-7 - - TRBV28 TGTGCCAGCAGCGCGGCCCAGGGGTTCTACGAGCAGTACTTC CASSAAQGFYEQYF
15 TRBJ2-7 TRBD2 once TRBV11-2 TGTGCCAGCAGCCGGGGGGGCAGCGGCTCCTACGAGCAGTACTTC CASSRGGSGSYEQYF
16 TRBJ2-3 - - TRBV5-1 TGCGCCAGCAGCCCAGCTGTTCGGGCCAACACAGATACGCAGTATTTT CASSPAVRANTDTQYF
13 TRBJ2-4 - - TRBV18 TGTGCCAGCTCACGGGGGGCTGACAACATTCAGTACTTC CASSRGADNIQYF
16 TRBJ2-7 TRBD2 - TRBV29-1 TGCAGCGTTGAGGGACTAGCGGATACGAGCTCCTACGAGCAGTACTTC CSVEGLADTSSYEQYF